This T cell receptor (beta chain) emerged from a study of blood T cell repertoires in COVID-19. Study context: Acute-phase and convalescent COVID-19 samples originated in the United States, Italy and Spain. Nucleic acid was either cDNA or gDNA, and it came from T cells, B-cell-depleted T cells, or PBMCs.

Original processing methods: Amplification of reference gene primers provided the estimated nucleated cell counts. Clones were read by immunoSEQ multiplex PCR, and TCRdb kept only the in-frame ones, dropping some. The V and J calls and clone size come from that table; D and trimming were worked out from the DNA. The data show about 48,000 clones, with more than 75% seen just once and less than 6.5% held by the top ten. V was cut by 0 bases and J by 7 bases, with 8 bases left in between. The length of the CDR3 is 13 residues. Germline V gives CDR1 SGHRS, CDR2 YFSETQ. The sample was peripheral blood. This TCR was recovered from a woman aged 55-69 years with acute or convalescent COVID-19. The rearrangement links TRBV5-1 to TRBJ1-5; D is unclear. CDR3 coding DNA: TGCGCCAGCAGCTTGGGGGAGGGCCAGCCCCAGCATTTT. It translates to CASSLGEGQPQHF.